These T cell receptor beta chains were read from a single sample in a study of blood T cells in healthy people across ages. MiXCR, applied by TCRdb to the 5' RACE reads, yields one record per CDR3 protein. This table has about 1.8 million distinct CDR3 sequences, around 50% appearing once. Sequencing input: blood. The receptors were sampled from a woman aged 40 to 49 in good health. The CDR3 runs from the conserved cysteine through the conserved F or W. The D gene is left open where the match is weak. Part of the rows lack a size; the others show once, few, many or a class for expanded clones.

D | size | J | V | DNA | CDR3
. | . | TRBJ1-6 | TRBV27 | TGTGCCAGCAGTTTACTCCCCAGGGATTCACCCCTCCACTTT | CASSLLPRDSPLHF
. | many | TRBJ2-7 | TRBV12-3/TRBV12-4 | TGTGCCAGCAGTTTAAGAAGCTACGAGCAGTACTTC | CASSLRSYEQYF
. | . | TRBJ1-4 | TRBV3-1 | TGTGCCTGCAGCCAAGGGGGTCGAGAGGAAAAACTGTTTTTT | CACSQGGREEKLFF
. | . | TRBJ1-6 | TRBV9 | TGTGCCAGCAGCGTAGCCATAGGGAATTCACCCCTCCACTTT | CASSVAIGNSPLHF
. | once | TRBJ1-2 | TRBV29-1 | TGCAGCTTCGGGGAGGGGTCCTATGGCTACACCTTC | CSFGEGSYGYTF
. | . | TRBJ1-1 | TRBV4-2 | TGTGCCAGCAGCCAAGATCCGGGGGGGCGGCCTGAAGCTTTCTTT | CASSQDPGGRPEAFF
TRBD1 | . | TRBJ2-6 | TRBV20-1 | TGCAGTGCTTACCCGACAGGGGACCCTTCTGGGGCCAACGTCCTGACTTTC | CSAYPTGDPSGANVLTF
. | . | TRBJ1-1 | TRBV6-5 | TGTGCCAGCAGTAGCGAATTCCGGGTCCCAGTGACTTTCTTT | CASSSEFRVPVTFF
. | . | TRBJ2-3 | TRBV7-2 | TGTGCCAGCAGCGCTCGGGCGGGGGCGAATCTTGGGGATACGCAGTATTTT | CASSARAGANLGDTQYF
. | few | TRBJ1-2 | TRBV5-1 | TGCGCCAGCAGCTTGGCCTCCGGAAAACTGATGGGCTACACCTTC | CASSLASGKLMGYTF
TRBD1 | . | TRBJ2-7 | TRBV12-3/TRBV12-4 | TGTGCCAGCAGTTTCGTTCCAGGGGGCTCGTACGAGCAGTACTTC | CASSFVPGGSYEQYF